The following is a T cell receptor (beta chain) sequence with its context. What it binds is unknown. Method: immunoSEQ multiplex PCR; TCRdb's copy keeps in-frame clones and lacks some. Among more than 110,000 clones, 92% were seen once, and the ten largest hold around 3%. The data were obtained in a study of T cell responses to AZD1222 COVID-19 vaccine. Study summary: The study pooled second doses at about 4 or about 12 weeks. Overall study findings and caveats: Recipients of two AZD1222 doses showed rising Spike-specific TCR breadth and depth. Among the donors, most were white British and more were female, and clonal diversity was possibly underestimated. Repertoire sampling happened only post peak T cell response.

The V segment lost 5 bases and the J segment 5 bases; nucleotides outside the gene matches: 10. The CDR3 contains 16 residues. CDR1 and CDR2 (germline): LNHDA, SQIVND (reference sequence). Sample: peripheral blood, taken on day 0 of AZD1222 vaccination. The rearrangement links TRBV19 to TRBJ2-5; 11 bases line up with TRBD2. This clonotype was sampled from an adult in good health. CDR3 sequence: CASSGGLAALEETQYF. CDR3 nucleotides: TGTGCCAGTAGTGGGGGACTAGCGGCCCTCGAGGAGACCCAGTACTTC. The full variable domain, rest sourced from reference TRBV19 and TRBJ2-5, is DGGITQSPKYLFRKEGQNVTLSCEQNLNHDAMYWYRQDPGQGLRLIYYSQIVNDFQKGDIAEGYSVSREKKESFPLTVTSAQKNPTAFYLCASSGGLAALEETQYFGPGTRLLVL.